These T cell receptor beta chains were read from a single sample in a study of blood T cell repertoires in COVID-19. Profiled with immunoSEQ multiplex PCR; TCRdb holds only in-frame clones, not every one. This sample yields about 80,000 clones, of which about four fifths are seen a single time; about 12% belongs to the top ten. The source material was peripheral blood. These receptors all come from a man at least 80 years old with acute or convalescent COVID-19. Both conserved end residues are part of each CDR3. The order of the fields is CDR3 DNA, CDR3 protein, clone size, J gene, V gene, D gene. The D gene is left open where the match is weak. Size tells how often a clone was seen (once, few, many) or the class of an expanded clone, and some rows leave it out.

DNA: TGTGCCAGCAGCTCGGGTCCGGGACAGACCAATCAGCCCCAGCATTTT
CDR3: CASSSGPGQTNQPQHF
size: -
J: TRBJ1-5
V: TRBV9
D: TRBD1

DNA: TGTGCCAGCAGCTTAAAGCCCCGGAGCTCCTACAATGAGCAGTTCTTC
CDR3: CASSLKPRSSYNEQFF
size: -
J: TRBJ2-1
V: TRBV7-3
D: -

DNA: TGTGCCAGCAGCGCTGGCCTGGGACAGGGGGCGAGATCCCTCCACTTT
CDR3: CASSAGLGQGARSLHF
size: -
J: TRBJ1-6
V: TRBV9
D: TRBD1

DNA: TGCGCCAGCAGCGAGGACAGACGTTACGAGCAGTACTTC
CDR3: CASSEDRRYEQYF
size: -
J: TRBJ2-7
V: TRBV5-1
D: -

DNA: TGCGCCAGCAGCTTTCTTATGGCGGGGGGCAAAGAGACCCAGTACTTC
CDR3: CASSFLMAGGKETQYF
size: few
J: TRBJ2-5
V: TRBV5-1
D: TRBD2

DNA: TGTGCCAGCAGTACCGCTAGGGGTACTGAAGCTTTCTTT
CDR3: CASSTARGTEAFF
size: medium-sized
J: TRBJ1-1
V: TRBV6-6
D: -

DNA: TGTGCCAGCAGCACCGGGACAGATTATGGCTACACCTTC
CDR3: CASSTGTDYGYTF
size: -
J: TRBJ1-2
V: TRBV7-9
D: TRBD1

DNA: TGTGCCAGTAGTATGGAAGGAGGATTTGCTTCACCCCTCCACTTT
CDR3: CASSMEGGFASPLHF
size: -
J: TRBJ1-6
V: TRBV19
D: -

DNA: TGTGCCAGCAGCCAAGATATCGGAGTGGTCGATTTCTTT
CDR3: CASSQDIGVVDFF
size: -
J: TRBJ1-1
V: TRBV4-2
D: -

DNA: TGTGCCACCAGTGACTCCGGGACTAGTCGTGACACCGGGGAGCTGTTTTTT
CDR3: CATSDSGTSRDTGELFF
size: -
J: TRBJ2-2
V: TRBV24-1
D: TRBD2

DNA: TGTGCCAGTAGTGGCCAGACAGGGTCAGATCAGCCCCAGCATTTT
CDR3: CASSGQTGSDQPQHF
size: few
J: TRBJ1-5
V: TRBV19
D: TRBD1

DNA: TGCAGCGTTGGTACAGGGGGCCGGGTTGGCTACACCTTC
CDR3: CSVGTGGRVGYTF
size: -
J: TRBJ1-2
V: TRBV29-1
D: TRBD1

DNA: TGTGCCAGCAGTGAAGCAGGACAGTTTCATGCAACTAATGAAAAACTGTTTTTT
CDR3: CASSEAGQFHATNEKLFF
size: -
J: TRBJ1-4
V: TRBV6-1
D: -

DNA: TGTGCCAGCCCCCCGGGGGGGGGTTCCTATAATTCACCCCTCCACTTT
CDR3: CASPPGGGSYNSPLHF
size: -
J: TRBJ1-6
V: TRBV6-4
D: -

DNA: TGTGCCAGCAGTTACTCGACAGGGCAAAATGAAAAACTGTTTTTT
CDR3: CASSYSTGQNEKLFF
size: few
J: TRBJ1-4
V: TRBV6-5
D: TRBD1

DNA: TGTGCCAGCAGAGACGGACAGGGCAAAACAGATACGCAGTATTTT
CDR3: CASRDGQGKTDTQYF
size: -
J: TRBJ2-3
V: TRBV6-5
D: TRBD1

DNA: TGTGCCAGCAGACCGTCTAGCGGGGGGCCCAATGAGCAGTTCTTC
CDR3: CASRPSSGGPNEQFF
size: -
J: TRBJ2-1
V: TRBV6-5
D: TRBD2

DNA: TGCGCCAGCAGCTTGGACGGTGATAACACTGAAGCTTTCTTT
CDR3: CASSLDGDNTEAFF
size: few
J: TRBJ1-1
V: TRBV5-1
D: -

DNA: TGCGCCAGCAGCCAAGCCGGGAATAGCAATCAGCCCCAGCATTTT
CDR3: CASSQAGNSNQPQHF
size: -
J: TRBJ1-5
V: TRBV4-1
D: -

DNA: TGTGCCAGCAGCTTAGGAGGGACTAGCGGGGGAGGGCAGTTCTTC
CDR3: CASSLGGTSGGGQFF
size: once
J: TRBJ2-1
V: TRBV7-9
D: TRBD2

DNA: TGCAGCGTTGATAGGGGGTCCGGGGAGCTGTTTTTT
CDR3: CSVDRGSGELFF
size: -
J: TRBJ2-2
V: TRBV29-1
D: -

DNA: TGTGCCACCAGCAGAGAGCCGGGATACCAAGAGACCCAGTACTTC
CDR3: CATSREPGYQETQYF
size: once
J: TRBJ2-5
V: TRBV15
D: -

DNA: TGTGCCAGCAGTTACGGTGACAGGGTGTATGGCTACACCTTC
CDR3: CASSYGDRVYGYTF
size: -
J: TRBJ1-2
V: TRBV6-5
D: TRBD1

DNA: TGTGCCATCAGTGGTGGGGGGGGGCGCAGCACTGAAGCTTTCTTT
CDR3: CAISGGGGRSTEAFF
size: -
J: TRBJ1-1
V: TRBV10-3
D: -

DNA: TGTGCCAGCAGTTTATGGTCTATGGGCCGACAGTCCAATCAGCCCCAGCATTTT
CDR3: CASSLWSMGRQSNQPQHF
size: -
J: TRBJ1-5
V: TRBV28
D: -

DNA: TGTGCCAGCAGCACCCGACAGGGGTCGGATACGCAGTATTTT
CDR3: CASSTRQGSDTQYF
size: -
J: TRBJ2-3
V: TRBV9
D: TRBD1

DNA: TGTGCCAGCAGTGCACAGGGGGACACTGAAGCTTTCTTT
CDR3: CASSAQGDTEAFF
size: once
J: TRBJ1-1
V: TRBV27
D: TRBD1

DNA: TGTGCCAGCAGCGAACGACAGGGGCCGACCCCAGATACGCAGTATTTT
CDR3: CASSERQGPTPDTQYF
size: -
J: TRBJ2-3
V: TRBV7-2
D: TRBD1

DNA: TGTGCCAGCACTACGACACTCGCCTACGAGCAGTACTTC
CDR3: CASTTTLAYEQYF
size: -
J: TRBJ2-7
V: TRBV28
D: -

DNA: TGTGCCAGCAGCTCAACTAGCGGAGGCTACAATGAGCAGTTCTTC
CDR3: CASSSTSGGYNEQFF
size: -
J: TRBJ2-1
V: TRBV9
D: TRBD2

DNA: TGTGCCAGCTCACCCTACACAGACGAGCAGTACTTC
CDR3: CASSPYTDEQYF
size: -
J: TRBJ2-7
V: TRBV18
D: -

DNA: TGTGCCAGCAGCGTAGGCGTAGCGGGGAATTTTCCAGATACGCAGTATTTT
CDR3: CASSVGVAGNFPDTQYF
size: -
J: TRBJ2-3
V: TRBV9
D: TRBD2

DNA: TGCAGCGTGGGGACTAGCGGGGGCCTCATCCGCAATGAGCAGTTCTTC
CDR3: CSVGTSGGLIRNEQFF
size: once
J: TRBJ2-1
V: TRBV29-1
D: TRBD2